One sample yielded the 5 T cell receptor beta chains listed below, sequenced in a study of metastatic and nonmetastatic thyroid tumors. Every patient underwent thyroid surgery untreated. TCRdb redid the clone calls on the PCR reads using MiXCR. Of 15,000 to 20,000 clones detected, more than 15% appear once; the ten largest clones hold roughly 17%. The sequenced sample was blood. Source of these receptors: a female donor with papillary thyroid cancer or a benign thyroid nodule (not recorded which). Some clones in this sample may be carry-over from other donors' samples.

This clone was seen just once. This chain joins TRBV11-2 and TRBJ2-7; D is unclear. This CDR3 is built from 14 residues. V lost 1 base and J lost 1, with 8 bases in between. The germline CDR1 and CDR2 sequences are SGHAT and FQNNGV. CDR3 in amino acids: CASSLGGPSYEQYF. In DNA, the CDR3 is TGTGCCAGCAGCTTAGGTGGGCCTTCCTACGAGCAGTACTTC.

Worth noting for this clone: An end of the junction differs from the germline gene, which may be a read error. This rearrangement joins TRBV11-2 to TRBJ2-2; no clear D gene. Germline lookup yields CDR1 SGHAT and CDR2 FQNNGV. There are 14 residues in the CDR3. The CDR3 region is CASSLYSNTGELFF. CDR3 nucleotides: TGTGCCAGCAGCTTATACTCGAACACCGGTGAGCTGTTTTTT.

This clone has at least ten counts. This chain joins TRBV4-1 and TRBJ2-1; 11 nucleotides agree with TRBD2. CDR3 length: 15 residues. The junction had 1 base not matched to a gene; V was cut back by 3 bases and J by 3 bases. Looked up from germline, CDR1 is MGHRA and CDR2 is YSYEKL. The CDR3 bases are TGCGCCAGCAGCCAGGGGACTAGCGGCTACAATGAGCAGTTCTTC. The encoded protein is CASSQGTSGYNEQFF.

The chain joins TRBV5-6 to TRBJ2-7; TRBD2 is a possible D gene (5 bases). The CDR3 totals 14 residues. Trimming took 2 bases from V and 3 from J, leaving 12 bases between them. CDR1 and CDR2 from the germline V gene are SGHDT and YYEEEE. The CDR3 reads CASSFFDGNYEQYF. In DNA form, the CDR3 reads TGTGCCAGCAGCTTTTTCGACGGGAACTACGAGCAGTACTTC.

The chain's CDR3 is CASATGLDGELFF. The CDR3 DNA follows: TGTGCCAGCGCGACAGGGCTTGACGGGGAGCTGTTTTTT. V and J are TRBV18 and TRBJ2-2; 7 bases are a match to TRBD1. Losses at the gene ends were 8 bases for V and 7 bases for J; bases not matched to a gene: 7. Germline lookup yields CDR1 KGHSH and CDR2 LQKENI. The CDR3 loop spans 13 amino acids.